A selection of T cell receptor beta chains follows, all from one sample in a study of naive and memory T cell subsets. TCRdb reprocessed the 5' RACE reads via MiXCR and lists one record per CDR3 protein. The data hold 25,000 to 35,000 distinct CDR3 sequences, with 15% to 20% observed a single time. These receptor sequences come from a female donor in good health. The CDR3 runs from the conserved cysteine through the conserved F or W. The order of the fields is clone size, D gene, J gene, V gene, CDR3 protein, CDR3 DNA. The D gene is left open where the match is weak. Clone size, where shown, is once, few, many, or a class for clones that have expanded.

abundance: many; d_gene: TRBD2; j_gene: TRBJ2-3; v_gene: TRBV10-3; CDR3aa: CAISDIPRGKSTDTQYF; CDR3nt: TGTGCCATCAGTGATATACCGCGGGGGAAGAGCACAGATACGCAGTATTTT
abundance: many; d_gene: .; j_gene: TRBJ2-7; v_gene: TRBV29-1; CDR3aa: CSVRSYRYEQYF; CDR3nt: TGCAGCGTTCGGTCATATAGGTACGAGCAGTACTTC
abundance: once; d_gene: TRBD1; j_gene: TRBJ2-1; v_gene: TRBV27; CDR3aa: CAKVTGGRYNEQFF; CDR3nt: TGTGCCAAAGTTACAGGGGGCCGATACAATGAGCAGTTCTTC
abundance: many; d_gene: .; j_gene: TRBJ1-1; v_gene: TRBV29-1; CDR3aa: CSVERGGRTEAFF; CDR3nt: TGCAGCGTTGAGAGGGGGGGGAGGACTGAAGCTTTCTTT
abundance: many; d_gene: .; j_gene: TRBJ2-6; v_gene: TRBV15; CDR3aa: CATSRGDGANVLTF; CDR3nt: TGTGCCACCAGCAGGGGTGACGGGGCCAACGTCCTGACTTTC
abundance: .; d_gene: .; j_gene: TRBJ2-2; v_gene: TRBV20-1; CDR3aa: CSARRAGTINTGELFF; CDR3nt: TGCAGTGCTAGAAGGGCGGGGACCATAAACACCGGGGAGCTGTTTTTT
abundance: .; d_gene: .; j_gene: TRBJ2-7; v_gene: TRBV5-6; CDR3aa: CASSTGPRRSIF; CDR3nt: TGTGCCAGCAGCACCGGACCCCGGCGGTCAATCTTC
abundance: .; d_gene: .; j_gene: TRBJ2-2; v_gene: TRBV9; CDR3aa: CASSVGSELFF; CDR3nt: TGTGCCAGCAGCGTGGGGAGTGAGCTGTTTTTT
abundance: few; d_gene: TRBD2; j_gene: TRBJ2-5; v_gene: TRBV11-2; CDR3aa: CASSHKGLAWQTQYF; CDR3nt: TGTGCCAGCAGCCATAAGGGACTAGCGTGGCAGACCCAGTACTTC
abundance: many; d_gene: .; j_gene: TRBJ1-6; v_gene: TRBV7-2; CDR3aa: CASTNGRNSPLHF; CDR3nt: TGTGCCAGCACCAACGGACGGAATTCACCCCTCCACTTT
abundance: .; d_gene: .; j_gene: TRBJ1-4; v_gene: TRBV6-6; CDR3aa: CASTTVVGEKLFF; CDR3nt: TGTGCCAGCACCACCGTTGTAGGGGAAAAACTGTTTTTT
abundance: many; d_gene: TRBD2; j_gene: TRBJ2-5; v_gene: TRBV7-2; CDR3aa: CASRGTSGSSMATQYF; CDR3nt: TGTGCCAGCAGAGGGACTAGCGGGTCTTCAATGGCGACCCAGTACTTC
abundance: few; d_gene: .; j_gene: TRBJ1-2; v_gene: TRBV29-1; CDR3aa: CSVYLSETYTDYGYTF; CDR3nt: TGCAGCGTCTACCTTTCCGAAACCTATACGGACTATGGCTACACCTTC
abundance: .; d_gene: .; j_gene: TRBJ1-5; v_gene: TRBV6-1; CDR3aa: CASSEWGGGDNQPQHF; CDR3nt: TGTGCCAGCAGTGAATGGGGAGGGGGGGATAATCAGCCCCAGCATTTT
abundance: many; d_gene: TRBD2; j_gene: TRBJ2-5; v_gene: TRBV29-1; CDR3aa: CSVLRGLAGGQETQYF; CDR3nt: TGCAGCGTCCTACGAGGACTAGCGGGGGGCCAAGAGACCCAGTACTTC
abundance: many; d_gene: .; j_gene: TRBJ1-1; v_gene: TRBV6-1; CDR3aa: CASIRPTEAFF; CDR3nt: TGTGCCAGCATTCGTCCCACTGAAGCTTTCTTT
abundance: many; d_gene: .; j_gene: TRBJ1-5; v_gene: TRBV12-3/TRBV12-4; CDR3aa: CASRPAAGQPQHF; CDR3nt: TGTGCCAGCAGACCCGCAGCCGGGCAGCCCCAGCATTTT
abundance: many; d_gene: .; j_gene: TRBJ2-1; v_gene: TRBV20-1; CDR3aa: CSAPRHEGGGEQFF; CDR3nt: TGCAGTGCCCCAAGACATGAGGGGGGCGGTGAGCAGTTCTTC
abundance: many; d_gene: TRBD1; j_gene: TRBJ2-3; v_gene: TRBV18; CDR3aa: CASSPTSDRGITDTQYF; CDR3nt: TGTGCCAGCTCACCGACCAGCGACAGGGGGATCACAGATACGCAGTATTTT
abundance: many; d_gene: .; j_gene: TRBJ1-5; v_gene: TRBV6-5; CDR3aa: CASSYSRGANQPQHF; CDR3nt: TGTGCCAGCAGTTACTCTCGTGGGGCCAATCAGCCCCAGCATTTT
abundance: many; d_gene: TRBD1; j_gene: TRBJ2-3; v_gene: TRBV7-3; CDR3aa: CASSSGQVVDTQYF; CDR3nt: TGTGCCAGCAGCTCGGGACAGGTGGTAGATACGCAGTATTTT
abundance: many; d_gene: TRBD1; j_gene: TRBJ2-1; v_gene: TRBV29-1; CDR3aa: CSVRTGGPSSYNEQFF; CDR3nt: TGCAGCGTCCGGACAGGGGGCCCGAGCTCCTACAATGAGCAGTTCTTC
abundance: .; d_gene: TRBD1; j_gene: TRBJ2-2; v_gene: TRBV10-2; CDR3aa: CASSRPVGTGAGELFF; CDR3nt: TGCGCCAGCAGCCGTCCGGTCGGGACAGGGGCCGGGGAGCTGTTTTTT
abundance: many; d_gene: .; j_gene: TRBJ1-1; v_gene: TRBV29-1; CDR3aa: CSVDPAAEAFF; CDR3nt: TGCAGCGTTGACCCTGCAGCTGAAGCTTTCTTT
abundance: .; d_gene: TRBD1; j_gene: TRBJ2-5; v_gene: TRBV20-1; CDR3aa: CSASGTGTKETQYF; CDR3nt: TGCAGTGCTAGCGGGACAGGAACAAAAGAGACCCAGTACTTC
abundance: few; d_gene: .; j_gene: TRBJ1-5; v_gene: TRBV20-1; CDR3aa: CSATPGHSNQPQHF; CDR3nt: TGCAGTGCTACTCCGGGACACAGTAATCAGCCCCAGCATTTT
abundance: many; d_gene: .; j_gene: TRBJ2-3; v_gene: TRBV6-6; CDR3aa: CASSSAPVRDTQYF; CDR3nt: TGTGCCAGCAGTTCCGCCCCGGTGCGAGATACGCAGTATTTT
abundance: few; d_gene: .; j_gene: TRBJ2-3; v_gene: TRBV7-2; CDR3aa: CASSLAGSTRTDTQYF; CDR3nt: TGTGCCAGCAGCTTAGCGGGGTCTACCCGCACAGATACGCAGTATTTT
abundance: few; d_gene: .; j_gene: TRBJ2-5; v_gene: TRBV7-2; CDR3aa: CASSLSAGGETQYF; CDR3nt: TGTGCCAGCAGCTTATCGGCAGGTGGGGAGACCCAGTACTTC
abundance: few; d_gene: .; j_gene: TRBJ2-3; v_gene: TRBV12-3/TRBV12-4; CDR3aa: CASSLGGGTDTQYF; CDR3nt: TGTGCCAGCAGTTTGGGGGGAGGCACAGATACGCAGTATTTT
abundance: many; d_gene: TRBD1; j_gene: TRBJ2-3; v_gene: TRBV29-1; CDR3aa: CSVEDTRATDRGSTDTQYF; CDR3nt: TGCAGCGTTGAAGATACCCGGGCTACGGACAGGGGCAGCACAGATACGCAGTATTTT
abundance: few; d_gene: .; j_gene: TRBJ1-1; v_gene: TRBV5-1; CDR3aa: CASSLDALRGGTEAFF; CDR3nt: TGCGCCAGCAGCTTGGATGCTCTCCGGGGAGGCACTGAAGCTTTCTTT
abundance: .; d_gene: .; j_gene: TRBJ2-1; v_gene: TRBV29-1; CDR3aa: CSVGYNEQFF; CDR3nt: TGCAGCGTTGGATACAATGAGCAGTTCTTC
abundance: many; d_gene: .; j_gene: TRBJ1-1; v_gene: TRBV7-9; CDR3aa: CASSPARGSRLEAFF; CDR3nt: TGTGCCAGCAGTCCTGCTCGGGGCAGTAGACTAGAAGCTTTCTTT
abundance: many; d_gene: .; j_gene: TRBJ2-1; v_gene: TRBV5-6; CDR3aa: CASSHVGPSNEQFF; CDR3nt: TGTGCCAGCAGCCACGTCGGCCCGTCCAATGAGCAGTTCTTC
abundance: few; d_gene: .; j_gene: TRBJ2-3; v_gene: TRBV5-1; CDR3aa: CASSLEVRDTQYF; CDR3nt: TGCGCCAGCAGCTTGGAGGTCCGAGATACGCAGTATTTT
abundance: .; d_gene: TRBD2; j_gene: TRBJ2-3; v_gene: TRBV12-3/TRBV12-4; CDR3aa: CASSPTSGGGTDTQYF; CDR3nt: TGTGCCAGCAGTCCCACTAGCGGGGGGGGCACAGATACGCAGTATTTT
abundance: many; d_gene: TRBD2; j_gene: TRBJ2-3; v_gene: TRBV29-1; CDR3aa: CSVASGGADTQYF; CDR3nt: TGCAGCGTTGCTAGCGGGGGGGCAGATACGCAGTATTTT
abundance: .; d_gene: .; j_gene: TRBJ1-1; v_gene: TRBV3-1; CDR3aa: CASSQGGRNTEAFF; CDR3nt: TGTGCCAGCAGCCAGGGTGGACGGAACACTGAAGCTTTCTTT
abundance: many; d_gene: TRBD2; j_gene: TRBJ2-7; v_gene: TRBV27; CDR3aa: CASSLTSGGLEQYF; CDR3nt: TGTGCCAGCAGTTTGACTAGCGGGGGGCTCGAGCAGTACTTC
abundance: many; d_gene: .; j_gene: TRBJ2-5; v_gene: TRBV12-3/TRBV12-4; CDR3aa: CASSLSGTPLQETQYF; CDR3nt: TGTGCCAGCAGTTTGTCGGGGACCCCCCTCCAAGAGACCCAGTACTTC
abundance: many; d_gene: .; j_gene: TRBJ2-7; v_gene: TRBV12-3/TRBV12-4; CDR3aa: CASRPQPGTTYEQYF; CDR3nt: TGTGCCAGCAGGCCCCAGCCCGGGACGACCTACGAGCAGTACTTC
abundance: many; d_gene: .; j_gene: TRBJ1-1; v_gene: TRBV6-5; CDR3aa: CASSYGFEAFF; CDR3nt: TGTGCCAGCAGTTACGGGTTTGAAGCTTTCTTT
abundance: few; d_gene: .; j_gene: TRBJ2-7; v_gene: TRBV6-1; CDR3aa: CAGGPGWGYEQYF; CDR3nt: TGTGCCGGAGGGCCAGGGTGGGGGTACGAGCAGTACTTC
abundance: medium-sized; d_gene: TRBD2; j_gene: TRBJ2-5; v_gene: TRBV7-7; CDR3aa: CASSLGLAGQETQYF; CDR3nt: TGTGCCAGCAGCTTGGGACTAGCGGGACAAGAGACCCAGTACTTC
abundance: many; d_gene: .; j_gene: TRBJ2-3; v_gene: TRBV20-1; CDR3aa: CSARRKPGTRIATDTQYF; CDR3nt: TGCAGTGCTAGAAGGAAACCGGGAACACGAATCGCAACAGATACGCAGTATTTT